This T cell receptor (beta chain) was sequenced in a study of CD8+CD57+ T cells in acquired aplastic anemia. At the level of the study: Sorted CD4+ and CD8+ cells yielded DNA averaging around 3 ug. An average of approximately 11 million reads for CD4+ cells was obtained from healthy donors. Findings and caveats of the study: Patients and controls shared over 25 CD8+ CDR3 sequences, which appeared highly expressed in patients and within their immunodominant clones. Statistical testing detected no significant gap in CD8+ Simpson's diversity between patients and controls.

V was clipped by 0 bases and J by 7 bases, with 8 bases between them. CDR1 is SGHKS, CDR2 YYEKEE, per germline (reference sequence). The CDR3 length is 14 residues. This clonotype was recorded many times. The target antigen is unknown. It was genomic DNA that served as the template for profiling TCR beta VDJ and CDR3. TCRdb fed the reads into MiXCR, producing one record per CDR3 protein. The sample lists 200,000 to 250,000 distinct CDR3 sequences, 30% to 40% seen once, with about 1.1% in the top ten. The sequenced sample was sorted CD4+, CD8+, or CD8+CD57+ T cells (not recorded which) from PBMCs. The TCR originated in a human donor in good health, serving as a control. V gene TRBV5-5 combines with J gene TRBJ1-6, with D perhaps TRBD1 (5 bases). The CDR3 is CASSLARENSPLHF. The DNA for the CDR3 is TGTGCCAGCAGCTTGGCCAGGGAGAATTCACCCCTCCACTTT.